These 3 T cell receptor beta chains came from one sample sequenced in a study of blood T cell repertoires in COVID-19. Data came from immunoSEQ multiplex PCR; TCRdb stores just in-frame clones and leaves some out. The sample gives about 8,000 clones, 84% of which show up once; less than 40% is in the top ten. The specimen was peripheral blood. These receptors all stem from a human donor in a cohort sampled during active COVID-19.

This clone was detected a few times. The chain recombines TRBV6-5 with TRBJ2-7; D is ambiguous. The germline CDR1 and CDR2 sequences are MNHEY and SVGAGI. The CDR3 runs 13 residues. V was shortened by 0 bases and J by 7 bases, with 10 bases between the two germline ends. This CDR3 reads CASSYSKEREQYV. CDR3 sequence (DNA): TGTGCCAGCAGTTACTCGAAGGAGAGGGAGCAGTACGTC.

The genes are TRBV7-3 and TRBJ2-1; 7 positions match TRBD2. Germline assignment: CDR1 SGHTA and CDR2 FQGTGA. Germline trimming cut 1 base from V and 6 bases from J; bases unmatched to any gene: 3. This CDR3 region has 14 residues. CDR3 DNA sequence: TGTGCCAGCAGCTTAAATTCGGGGGGCAATGAGCAGTTCTTC. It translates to CASSLNSGGNEQFF.

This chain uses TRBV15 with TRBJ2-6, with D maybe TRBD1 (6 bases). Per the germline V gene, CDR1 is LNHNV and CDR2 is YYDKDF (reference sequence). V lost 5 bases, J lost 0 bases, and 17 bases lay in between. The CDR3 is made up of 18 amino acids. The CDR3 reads CATSGGVRGNSGANVLTF. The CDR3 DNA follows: TGTGCCACCAGCGGGGGTGTCAGGGGAAACTCTGGGGCCAACGTCCTGACTTTC.